In its sample, the clone carrying this TCR beta chain was seen many times. Its specificity is unknown. The length of the CDR3 is 16 residues. V gave up 3 bases and J gave up 8 bases; unmatched junction bases: 12. In germline, CDR1 is KGHDR, CDR2 SFDVKD. This entry is derived from a study of glioma-infiltrating T cells. The iRepertoire nested amplicon-rescue multiplex PCR amplified TCR alpha and beta CDR3s from RNA. TCRdb re-analysed the multiplex PCR reads in MiXCR, keeping a single row per CDR3 protein. The top ten hold roughly a fifth of the sample, which has 150,000 to 200,000 distinct CDR3 sequences, roughly a third seen once. Whole-study findings and limits: Tissue and blood shared very few CDR3 sequences. Gliomas, especially low-grade, showed above-expected tissue-blood divergence; non-neoplastic patients showed below.

The receptor's source is a human donor with low-grade glioma or glioblastoma, undergoing nonglioma brain surgery, or in good health (not recorded which). Material: glioma tissue, nonneoplastic brain tissue, or PBMCs (not recorded which). The chain uses TRBV24-1 and TRBJ1-5, with TRBD1 matching 7 bases. For the CDR3, the DNA is TGTGCCACCAGTGATGGTAGACAGGGACCTTTCGAGCCCCAGCATTTT. It specifies CATSDGRQGPFEPQHF.